This entry features one T cell receptor (beta chain) sequence. The data stem from a study of blood T cell repertoires in COVID-19. Study details: Donors in the United States, Italy and Spain gave samples during acute or convalescent COVID-19. Sample material is recorded as cDNA or gDNA derived from T cells, B-cell-depleted T cells, or PBMCs.

V dropped 9 bases and J dropped 0 bases, with 11 bases sitting between them. The CDR3 runs 13 residues. Looked up from germline, CDR1 is MDHEN and CDR2 is SYDVKM. Sequenced by immunoSEQ multiplex PCR; TCRdb stores in-frame clones only, minus some. The data show roughly 80,000 clones, over 70% seen once. This clonotype originated in a human donor in a cohort sampled during active COVID-19. Sequencing input: peripheral blood. V gene TRBV28 combines with J gene TRBJ1-2; D is ambiguous. The CDR3 spells CASFPGANYGYTF. CDR3 DNA sequence: TGTGCCAGTTTTCCGGGAGCTAACTATGGCTACACCTTC.